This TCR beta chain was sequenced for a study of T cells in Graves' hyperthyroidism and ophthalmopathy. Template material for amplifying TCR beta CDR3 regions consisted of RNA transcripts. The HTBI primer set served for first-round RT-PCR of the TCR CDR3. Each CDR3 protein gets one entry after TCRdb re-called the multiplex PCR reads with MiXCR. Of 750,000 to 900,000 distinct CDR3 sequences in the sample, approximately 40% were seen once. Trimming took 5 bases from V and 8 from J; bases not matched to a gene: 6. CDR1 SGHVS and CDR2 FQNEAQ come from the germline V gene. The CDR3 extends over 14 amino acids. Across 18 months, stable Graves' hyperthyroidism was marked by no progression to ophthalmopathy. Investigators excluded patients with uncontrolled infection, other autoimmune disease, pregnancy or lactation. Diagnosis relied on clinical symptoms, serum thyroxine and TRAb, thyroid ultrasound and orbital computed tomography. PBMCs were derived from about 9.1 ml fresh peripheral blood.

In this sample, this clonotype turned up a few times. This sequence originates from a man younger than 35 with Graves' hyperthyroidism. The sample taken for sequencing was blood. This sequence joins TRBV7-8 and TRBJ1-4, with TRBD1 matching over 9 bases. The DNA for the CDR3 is TGTGCCAGCAGCCAGTACAGGGGGCAAGAAAAACTGTTTTTT. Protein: CASSQYRGQEKLFF.